This T cell receptor beta chain came from a study of response to subunit inactivated influenza vaccine. Study-wide results and caveats: New T cells are recruited in small numbers by each seasonal influenza vaccination, according to the authors' suggestion.

As regards this clonotype: Its target is not known.

The CDR3 extends over 13 amino acids. CDR1 and CDR2 from the germline V gene are MDHEN and SYDVKM. V was pared by 7 bases and J by 0 bases, with 10 bases between. TCRdb re-called the RT-PCR reads with MiXCR, one entry per CDR3 protein. The table lists some 500,000 distinct CDR3 sequences, approximately 12% of them singletons. This sample comprised PBMCs from blood, obtained 45 days after vaccination. This chain links TRBV28 with TRBJ2-7, with a weak D call TRBD2 (5 bases). This receptor was identified in a middle-aged man who received an inactivated influenza vaccine. CDR3 DNA sequence: TGTGCCAGCAAGGTGACTACCTCCTACGAGCAGTACTTC. The encoded protein is CASKVTTSYEQYF. Looking up the rest from reference TRBV28 and TRBJ2-7 gives the full variable domain: DVKVTQSSRYLVKRTGEKVFLECVQDMDHENMFWYRQDPGLGLRLIYFSYDVKMKEKGDIPEGYSVSREKKERFSLILESASTNQTSMYLCASKVTTSYEQYFGPGTRLTVT.